The 2 T cell receptor beta chains listed next were all sequenced from one sample in a study of T cell changes during pregnancy in multiple sclerosis. Sequenced by immunoSEQ multiplex PCR; TCRdb stores in-frame clones only, minus some. In the table there are 100,000 or so clones, about 94% of which are singletons. Sequencing used peripheral blood, obtained before pregnancy. The receptors were sampled from a female donor with multiple sclerosis, enrolled in a pregnancy study.

This chain connects TRBV5-4 to TRBJ1-1, with TRBD1 matching 7 bases. Germline V gene data show CDR1 as SGHNT and CDR2 as YYREEE (reference sequence). The J segment lost 0 bases and the V segment lost 0 bases, leaving 8 bases of the junction unmatched. The CDR3 spans 17 residues. CDR3 in amino acids: CASSLALGGGVNTEAFF. For the CDR3, the DNA is TGTGCCAGCAGCTTGGCGTTAGGGGGCGGCGTGAACACTGAAGCTTTCTTT.

CDR3 in DNA: TGTGCCAGCAGTTTATCGCCAGGGCTCGAGCAGTACTTC. This gives the protein CASSLSPGLEQYF. V is TRBV27 and J is TRBJ2-7; TRBD1 might be the D (5 bases). This CDR3 comprises 13 residues. The V end was cut by 0 bases, the J end by 6 bases, with 9 bases between. The V gene's germline CDR1 is MNHEY and CDR2 SMNVEV (reference sequence).